These T cell receptor beta chains were read from a single sample in a study of blood T cell repertoires in COVID-19. TCRdb's copy holds only in-frame clones and misses some; the assay was immunoSEQ multiplex PCR. The sample contains some 190,000 clones, around 84% of which appear only once. Input material: peripheral blood. These TCRs come from a woman of 80 years or more with acute or convalescent COVID-19. The CDR3 runs from the conserved cysteine through the conserved F or W. The D gene is left open where the match is weak. A clone size is listed for some rows: how often the clone was seen (once, few, many), or a class if it is expanded.

>TRBJ1-2|TRBD1|TRBV5-1|-
CASSFTGGADYGYTF
TGCGCCAGCAGCTTTACAGGGGGCGCGGACTATGGCTACACCTTC
>TRBJ1-1|-|TRBV7-6|-
CASSSIHLTGNTEAFF
TGTGCCAGCAGCTCCATCCACCTAACAGGGAACACTGAAGCTTTCTTT
>TRBJ2-3|-|TRBV30|-
CAREWADTQYF
TGTGCTCGGGAGTGGGCAGATACGCAGTATTTT
>TRBJ1-4|-|TRBV2|few
CASQGSGEKLFF
TGTGCCAGCCAGGGTTCCGGTGAAAAACTGTTTTTT
>TRBJ2-7|-|TRBV28|-
CASSSPVQGSLYEQYF
TGTGCCAGCAGTTCCCCGGTACAAGGGAGTCTCTACGAGCAGTACTTC
>TRBJ1-1|-|TRBV18|-
CASSPLGGGNTEAFF
TGTGCCAGCTCACCACTCGGGGGGGGGAACACTGAAGCTTTCTTT
>TRBJ1-2|-|TRBV5-6|-
CASSRGTPGYTF
TGTGCCAGCAGCCGAGGTACCCCTGGCTACACCTTC
>TRBJ1-5|TRBD1|TRBV5-8|-
CASSLNTGQNQPQHF
TGTGCCAGCAGCTTGAATACGGGACAGAATCAGCCCCAGCATTTT
>TRBJ1-3|TRBD1|TRBV7-2|-
CASSSRTGDLNTIYF
TGTGCCAGCAGCAGCCGGACAGGGGATTTAAACACCATATATTTT
>TRBJ2-7|-|TRBV4-3|-
CASSQGPEGGRAYEQYF
TGCGCCAGCAGCCAAGGACCCGAGGGGGGGAGGGCTTACGAGCAGTACTTC
>TRBJ2-7|TRBD1|TRBV2|-
CASSERTGGLVEQYF
TGTGCCAGCAGTGAACGGACAGGGGGGCTCGTCGAGCAGTACTTC
>TRBJ2-1|-|TRBV11-2|-
CASSFSKPRNEQFF
TGTGCCAGCAGCTTCTCCAAACCTAGGAATGAGCAGTTCTTC
>TRBJ1-3|-|TRBV27|-
CASSSWSGEGNTIYF
TGTGCCAGCAGTTCTTGGTCAGGGGAAGGAAACACCATATATTTT
>TRBJ2-1|-|TRBV6-5|-
CASTAGQYNEQFF
TGTGCCAGTACGGCGGGTCAATACAATGAGCAGTTCTTC